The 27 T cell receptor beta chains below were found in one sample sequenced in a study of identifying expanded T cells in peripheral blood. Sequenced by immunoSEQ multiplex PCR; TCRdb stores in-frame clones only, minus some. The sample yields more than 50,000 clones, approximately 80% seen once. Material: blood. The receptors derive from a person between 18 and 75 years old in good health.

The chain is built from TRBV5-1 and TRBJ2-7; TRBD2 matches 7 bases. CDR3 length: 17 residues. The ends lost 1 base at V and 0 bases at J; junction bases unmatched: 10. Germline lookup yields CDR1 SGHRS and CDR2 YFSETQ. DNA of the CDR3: TGCGCCAGCAGCTTGTGGGCTAGCGGAAGGAGCTCCTACGAGCAGTACTTC. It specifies CASSLWASGRSSYEQYF.

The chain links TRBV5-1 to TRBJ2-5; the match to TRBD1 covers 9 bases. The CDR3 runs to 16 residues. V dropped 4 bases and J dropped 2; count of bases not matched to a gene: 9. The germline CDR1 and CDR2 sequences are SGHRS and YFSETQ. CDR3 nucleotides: TGCGCCAGCAGCCTCATCTCCGGGACAGGGCAAGAGACCCAGTACTTC. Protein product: CASSLISGTGQETQYF.

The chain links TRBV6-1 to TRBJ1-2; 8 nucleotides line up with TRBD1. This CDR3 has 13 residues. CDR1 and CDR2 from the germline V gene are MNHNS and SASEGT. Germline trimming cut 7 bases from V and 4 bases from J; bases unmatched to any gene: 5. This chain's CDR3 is CASIGQGRYGYTF. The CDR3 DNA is TGTGCCAGCATTGGACAGGGACGCTATGGCTACACCTTC.

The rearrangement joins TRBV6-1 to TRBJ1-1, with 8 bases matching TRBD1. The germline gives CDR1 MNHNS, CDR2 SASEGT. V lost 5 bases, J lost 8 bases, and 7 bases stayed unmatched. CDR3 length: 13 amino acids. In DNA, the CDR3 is TGTGCCAGCAGTCGACCTGGACAGGGCGAAGCTTTCTTT. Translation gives CASSRPGQGEAFF.

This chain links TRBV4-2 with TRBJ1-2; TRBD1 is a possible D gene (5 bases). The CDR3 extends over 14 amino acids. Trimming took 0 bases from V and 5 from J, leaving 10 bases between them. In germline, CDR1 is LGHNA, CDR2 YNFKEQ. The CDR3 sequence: CASSQDRANYGYTF. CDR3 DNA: TGTGCCAGCAGCCAAGACAGGGCGAATTATGGCTACACCTTC.

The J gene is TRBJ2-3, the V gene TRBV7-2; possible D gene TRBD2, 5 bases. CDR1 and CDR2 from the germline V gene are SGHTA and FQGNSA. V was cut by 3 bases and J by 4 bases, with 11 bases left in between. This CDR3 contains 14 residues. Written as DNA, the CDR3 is TGTGCCAGCAGCTTGGGGAGAGGAGCAGATACGCAGTATTTT. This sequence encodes CASSLGRGADTQYF.

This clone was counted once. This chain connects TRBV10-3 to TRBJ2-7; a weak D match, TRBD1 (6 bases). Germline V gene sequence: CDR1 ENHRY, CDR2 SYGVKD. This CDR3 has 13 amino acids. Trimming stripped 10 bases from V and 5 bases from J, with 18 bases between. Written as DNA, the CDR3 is TGTGCCACCTACTCGCCCCAGGGGAACGAGCAGTACTTC. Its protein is CATYSPQGNEQYF.

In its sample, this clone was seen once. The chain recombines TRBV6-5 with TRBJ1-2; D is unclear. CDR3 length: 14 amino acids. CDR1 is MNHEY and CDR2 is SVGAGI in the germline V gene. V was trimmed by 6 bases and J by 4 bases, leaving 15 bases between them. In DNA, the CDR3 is TGTGCCAGCAGAGGGTCTGGACGTGGCTATGGCTACACCTTC. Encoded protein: CASRGSGRGYGYTF.

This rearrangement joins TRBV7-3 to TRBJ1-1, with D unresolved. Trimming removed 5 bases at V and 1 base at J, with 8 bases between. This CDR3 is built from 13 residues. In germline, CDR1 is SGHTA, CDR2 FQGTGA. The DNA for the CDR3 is TGTGCCAGCAGCCCAAAGGGGAACACTGAAGCTTTCTTT. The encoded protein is CASSPKGNTEAFF.

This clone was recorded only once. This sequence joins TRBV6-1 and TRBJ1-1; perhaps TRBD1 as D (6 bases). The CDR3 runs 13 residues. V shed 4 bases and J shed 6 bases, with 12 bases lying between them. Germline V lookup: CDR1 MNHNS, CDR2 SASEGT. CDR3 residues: CASSAGQWAEAFF. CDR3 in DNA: TGTGCCAGCAGTGCGGGACAATGGGCTGAAGCTTTCTTT.

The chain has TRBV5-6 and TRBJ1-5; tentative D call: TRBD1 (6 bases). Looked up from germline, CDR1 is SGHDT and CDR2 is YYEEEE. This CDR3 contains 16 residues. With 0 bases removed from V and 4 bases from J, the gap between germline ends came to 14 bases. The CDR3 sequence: CASSLGALRGNQPQHF. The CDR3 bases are TGTGCCAGCAGCTTGGGTGCTCTCAGGGGTAATCAGCCCCAGCATTTT.

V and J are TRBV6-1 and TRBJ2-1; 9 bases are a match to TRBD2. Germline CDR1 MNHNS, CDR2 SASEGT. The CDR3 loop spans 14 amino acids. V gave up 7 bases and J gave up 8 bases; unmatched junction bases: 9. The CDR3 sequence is CASKVSGSTHEQFF. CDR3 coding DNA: TGTGCCAGCAAAGTTAGCGGGAGTACCCATGAGCAGTTCTTC.

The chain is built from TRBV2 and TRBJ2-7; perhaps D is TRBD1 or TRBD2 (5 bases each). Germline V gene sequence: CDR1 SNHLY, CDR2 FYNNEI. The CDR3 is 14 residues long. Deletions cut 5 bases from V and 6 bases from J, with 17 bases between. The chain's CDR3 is CASSTEGIGGEQYV. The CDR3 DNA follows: TGTGCCAGCAGTACTGAGGGGATAGGAGGCGAGCAGTACGTC.

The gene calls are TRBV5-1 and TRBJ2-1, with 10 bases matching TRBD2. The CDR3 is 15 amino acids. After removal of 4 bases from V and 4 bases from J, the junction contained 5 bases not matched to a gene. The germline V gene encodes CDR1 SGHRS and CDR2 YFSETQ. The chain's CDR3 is CASSRTSGAYNEQFF. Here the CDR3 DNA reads TGCGCCAGCAGCCGAACTAGCGGGGCGTACAATGAGCAGTTCTTC. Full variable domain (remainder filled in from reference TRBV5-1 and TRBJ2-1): KAGVTQTPRYLIKTRGQQVTLSCSPISGHRSVSWYQQTPGQGLQFLFEYFSETQRNKGNFPGRFSGRQFSNSRSEMNVSTLELGDSALYLCASSRTSGAYNEQFFGPGTRLTVL.

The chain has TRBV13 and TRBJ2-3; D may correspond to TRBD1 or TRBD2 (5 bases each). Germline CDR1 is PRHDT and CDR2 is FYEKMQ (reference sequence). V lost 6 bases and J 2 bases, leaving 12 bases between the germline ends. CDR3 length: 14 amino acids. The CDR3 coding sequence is TGTGCCAGCAGTCGGGGCGGAGACACAGATACGCAGTATTTT. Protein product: CASSRGGDTDTQYF.

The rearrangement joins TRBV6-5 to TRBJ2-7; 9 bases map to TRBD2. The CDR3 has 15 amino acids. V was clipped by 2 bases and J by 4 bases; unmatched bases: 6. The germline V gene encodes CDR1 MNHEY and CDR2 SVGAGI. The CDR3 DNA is TGTGCCAGCAGTTACGGGCGGGGGGGTGTGTACGAGCAGTACGTC. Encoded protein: CASSYGRGGVYEQYV.

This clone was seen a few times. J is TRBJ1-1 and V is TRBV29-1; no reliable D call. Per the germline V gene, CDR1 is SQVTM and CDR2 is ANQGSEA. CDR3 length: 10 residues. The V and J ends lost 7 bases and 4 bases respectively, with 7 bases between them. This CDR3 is CSGATTEAFF. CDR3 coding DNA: TGCAGCGGCGCTACCACTGAAGCTTTCTTT.

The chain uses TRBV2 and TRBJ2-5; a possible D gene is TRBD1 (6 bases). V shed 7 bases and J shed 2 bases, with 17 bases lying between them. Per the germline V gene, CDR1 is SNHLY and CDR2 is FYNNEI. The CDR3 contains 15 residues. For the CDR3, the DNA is TGTGCCAGCAAGACCTTAGGGGGTAGTCAAGAGACCCAGTACTTC. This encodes CASKTLGGSQETQYF. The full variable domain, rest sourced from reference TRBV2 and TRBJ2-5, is EPEVTQTPSHQVTQMGQEVILRCVPISNHLYFYWYRQILGQKVEFLVSFYNNEISEKSEIFDDQFSVERPDGSNFTLKIRSTKLEDSAMYFCASKTLGGSQETQYFGPGTRLLVL.

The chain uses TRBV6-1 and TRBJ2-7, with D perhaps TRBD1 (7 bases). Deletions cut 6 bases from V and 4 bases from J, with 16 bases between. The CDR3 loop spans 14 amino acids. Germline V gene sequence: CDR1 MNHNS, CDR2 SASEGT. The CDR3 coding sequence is TGTGCCAGCAGCAAAGGGGCAGGGGGGTACGAGCAGTACGTC. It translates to CASSKGAGGYEQYV.

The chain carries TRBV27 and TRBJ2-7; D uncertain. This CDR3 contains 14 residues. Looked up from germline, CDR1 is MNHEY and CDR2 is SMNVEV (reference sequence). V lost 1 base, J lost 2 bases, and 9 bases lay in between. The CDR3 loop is CASSLLASAYEQYF. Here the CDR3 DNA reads TGTGCCAGCAGTTTATTGGCATCCGCCTACGAGCAGTACTTC.

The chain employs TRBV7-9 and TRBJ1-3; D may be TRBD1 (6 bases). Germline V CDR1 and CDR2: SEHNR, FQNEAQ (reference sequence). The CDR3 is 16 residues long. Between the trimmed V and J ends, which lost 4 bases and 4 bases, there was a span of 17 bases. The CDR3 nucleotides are TGTGCCAGCAGCTCCGGACAGATTAACCGAGGAAACACCATATATTTT. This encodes CASSSGQINRGNTIYF.

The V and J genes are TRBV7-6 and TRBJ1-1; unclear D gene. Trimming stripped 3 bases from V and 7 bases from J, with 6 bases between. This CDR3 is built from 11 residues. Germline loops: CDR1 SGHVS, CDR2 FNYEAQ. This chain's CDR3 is CASSLDVEAFF. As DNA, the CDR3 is TGTGCCAGCAGCTTGGACGTTGAAGCTTTCTTT.

The CDR3 DNA reads as TGTGCCATCAGTGAGGAGACCCCCACCGGGGAGCTGTTTTTT. Its protein product is CAISEETPTGELFF. This chain links TRBV10-3 with TRBJ2-2; D is undetermined. This CDR3 is built from 14 residues. Germline assignment: CDR1 ENHRY and CDR2 SYGVKD. Trimming removed 2 bases from V and 4 bases from J, with 8 bases in between.

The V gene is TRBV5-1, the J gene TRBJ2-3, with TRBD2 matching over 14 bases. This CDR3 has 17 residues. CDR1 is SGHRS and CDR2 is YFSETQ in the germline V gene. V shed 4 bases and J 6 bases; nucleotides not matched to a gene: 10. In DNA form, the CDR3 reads TGCGCCAGCAGCCCCGGACTAGCGGGGGGCCAAGGTGATACGCAGTATTTT. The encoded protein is CASSPGLAGGQGDTQYF. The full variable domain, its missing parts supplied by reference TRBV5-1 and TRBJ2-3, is KAGVTQTPRYLIKTRGQQVTLSCSPISGHRSVSWYQQTPGQGLQFLFEYFSETQRNKGNFPGRFSGRQFSNSRSEMNVSTLELGDSALYLCASSPGLAGGQGDTQYFGPGTRLTVL.

CDR3 residues: CASSFNGGNTEAFF. The CDR3, as DNA: TGTGCCAGCAGTTTCAATGGGGGGAACACTGAAGCTTTCTTT. The chain links TRBV28 to TRBJ1-1; D may be TRBD1 (5 bases). Germline CDR1 and CDR2: MDHEN and SYDVKM. The CDR3 sequence is 14 residues long. V was clipped by 3 bases and J by 1 base, with 9 bases between them.

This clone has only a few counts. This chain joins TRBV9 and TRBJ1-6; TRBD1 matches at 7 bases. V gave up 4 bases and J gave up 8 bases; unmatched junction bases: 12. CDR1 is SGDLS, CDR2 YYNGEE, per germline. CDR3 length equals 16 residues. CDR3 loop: CASSPGPQGPDSPLHF. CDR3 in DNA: TGTGCCAGCAGCCCAGGCCCACAGGGGCCGGATTCACCCCTCCACTTT.

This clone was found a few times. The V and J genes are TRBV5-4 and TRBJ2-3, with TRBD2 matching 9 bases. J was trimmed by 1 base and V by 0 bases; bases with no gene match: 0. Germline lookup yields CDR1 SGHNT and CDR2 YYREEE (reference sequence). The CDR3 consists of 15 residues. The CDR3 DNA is TGTGCCAGCAGCTTGGGCGGGGGGGGCACAGATACGCAGTATTTT. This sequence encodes CASSLGGGGTDTQYF.